The 26 T cell receptor beta chains below all came from one sample that was sequenced in a study of vaccination effects on CD4 cells after COVID-19. These receptors' antigens are unknown. Sequenced by immunoSEQ multiplex PCR; TCRdb stores in-frame clones only, minus some. The repertoire includes 28,000 or so clones, 72% of them detected once, and about 11% sits in the top ten. Antigen-specific CD4+ T cells were expanded with viral peptide pools in the ViraFEST assay before sequencing. Upon completion of roughly ten days in culture, CD4+ T cells were isolated. Testing of the vaccine recipients showed negative nucleocapsid antibodies and no prior SARS-CoV-2 infection. The starting material was CD4+ T cells from PBMCs cultured with SARS-CoV-2 spike peptides, obtained before COVID-19 vaccination. These receptors came from a human donor who received a COVID-19 vaccine.

The chain uses TRBV3-1 (or the pseudogene TRBV3-2) and TRBJ1-1; D call uncertain. V was shortened by 1 base and J by 3 bases, with 9 bases between the two germline ends. Germline CDR1 LGHDT, CDR2 YNNKEL (reference sequence). This CDR3 region has 14 residues. The CDR3 DNA follows: TGTGCCAGCAGCCAAGGCGACACCTACACTGAAGCTTTCTTT. It is translated as CASSQGDTYTEAFF.

V is TRBV19 and J is TRBJ1-1; D is unclear. CDR3 length equals 14 residues. V was cut by 3 bases and J by 0 bases, with 8 bases left in between. Germline V lookup: CDR1 LNHDA, CDR2 SQIVND (reference sequence). The CDR3 here is CASSIFGMNTEAFF. The CDR3 region has the DNA TGTGCCAGTAGTATTTTCGGCATGAACACTGAAGCTTTCTTT.

The chain links TRBV7-2 to TRBJ2-7; TRBD2 aligns across 14 bases. Germline V lookup: CDR1 SGHTA, CDR2 FQGNSA. Losses at the gene ends were 5 bases for V and 1 base for J; bases not matched to a gene: 13. CDR3 size: 19 residues. In DNA, the CDR3 is TGTGCCAGCAGCATCAGAAAAGGACTAGCGGGGGGCCTTTCCTACGAGCAGTACTTC. Translating it yields CASSIRKGLAGGLSYEQYF.

The V gene is TRBV27, the J gene TRBJ1-2, with D tentatively TRBD1 (6 bases). The germline gives CDR1 MNHEY, CDR2 SMNVEV (reference sequence). V was shortened by 5 bases and J by 6 bases, with 22 bases between the two germline ends. The CDR3 extends over 16 amino acids. CDR3 nucleotides: TGTGCCAGCAGTCCCCTCCCATGGACAGTAAGAGATGGCTACACCTTC. This encodes CASSPLPWTVRDGYTF.

This clone was detected a few times. V is TRBV5-1 and J is TRBJ2-7, with 9 bases that match TRBD1. This CDR3 region has 14 residues. V trimming: 3 bases; J trimming: 3 bases; junction bases outside the gene matches: 4. From germline, CDR1 is SGHRS and CDR2 YFSETQ. CDR3 in DNA: TGCGCCAGCAGCTCGGGACAGGGTTTCTACGAGCAGTACTTC. Translating gives CASSSGQGFYEQYF. Drawing the rest from reference TRBV5-1 and TRBJ2-7, the complete variable domain is KAGVTQTPRYLIKTRGQQVTLSCSPISGHRSVSWYQQTPGQGLQFLFEYFSETQRNKGNFPGRFSGRQFSNSRSEMNVSTLELGDSALYLCASSSGQGFYEQYFGPGTRLTVT.

The chain carries TRBV9 and TRBJ1-2, with 10 bases aligning to TRBD1. V shed 2 bases, J shed 4 bases, and the junction held 5 bases outside the gene matches. Germline V gives CDR1 SGDLS, CDR2 YYNGEE. The CDR3 sequence is 15 residues long. The CDR3 DNA is TGTGCCAGCAGCGTCCGGACAGGGGGTAGCTATGGCTACACCTTC. Encoded protein: CASSVRTGGSYGYTF. Using reference TRBV9 and TRBJ1-2 for the parts outside the CDR3, the full variable domain is DSGVTQTPKHLITATGQRVTLRCSPRSGDLSVYWYQQSLDQGLQFLIQYYNGEERAKGNILERFSAQQFPDLHSELNLSSLELGDSALYFCASSVRTGGSYGYTFGSGTRLTVV.

V is TRBV6-1 and J is TRBJ2-3; 12 bases align to TRBD2. Germline-derived CDR1 and CDR2 are MNHNS and SASEGT. This CDR3 is 18 amino acids long. Trimming removed 3 bases from V and 5 bases from J; junction bases left unmatched: 12. CDR3 residues: CASSDYSSSGRAGDTQYF. In DNA form, the CDR3 reads TGTGCCAGCAGTGACTATTCCTCTAGCGGGAGGGCCGGAGATACGCAGTATTTT.

This chain links TRBV25-1 with TRBJ2-7; 12 bases fit TRBD1. The ends lost 3 bases at V and 3 bases at J; junction bases unmatched: 6. The CDR3 contains 16 residues. Germline V gene lookup returns CDR1 MGHDK and CDR2 SYGVNS. The CDR3 here is CASSDPGTGGSYEQYF. The CDR3 nucleotides are TGTGCCAGCAGTGACCCCGGGACAGGGGGCAGCTACGAGCAGTACTTC.

The chain combines TRBV30 with TRBJ2-7; no clear D gene. The germline CDR1 and CDR2 sequences are GTSNPN and SVGIG (reference sequence). Between the trimmed V and J ends, which lost 0 bases and 1 base, there was a span of 10 bases. The CDR3 is 14 residues long. The CDR3 loop reads CAWSVLGRSYEQYF. The CDR3 region has the DNA TGTGCCTGGAGTGTACTCGGCAGGTCCTACGAGCAGTACTTC.

This clone occurred a few times. The CDR3 DNA sequence: TGTGCCAGCAGGATGGGACAGTACTACGAGCAGTACTTC. Translation gives CASRMGQYYEQYF. The genes are TRBV6-6 and TRBJ2-7, with 7 bases fitting TRBD1. J lost 3 bases, V lost 6 bases, and 5 bases had no gene match. Germline CDR1 reads MNHNY; CDR2 reads SVGAGI (reference sequence). The CDR3 extends over 13 amino acids.

The gene calls are TRBV6-5 and TRBJ1-4; the match to TRBD1 covers 7 bases. Germline assignment: CDR1 MNHEY and CDR2 SVGAGI. Germline trimming cut 6 bases from V and 4 bases from J; bases unmatched to any gene: 5. The CDR3 loop spans 14 amino acids. CDR3 nucleotides: TGTGCCAGCAGGAGGACAGGATTTAATGAAAAACTGTTTTTT. Translating it yields CASRRTGFNEKLFF.

The J gene is TRBJ2-1, the V gene TRBV11-2, with 8 positions matching TRBD1. The CDR3 has 14 amino acids. Per the germline V gene, CDR1 is SGHAT and CDR2 is FQNNGV. V dropped 7 bases and J dropped 7; count of bases not matched to a gene: 9. CDR3 DNA: TGTGCCAGCACGAATTTGGACAGGGAAAATGAGCAGTTCTTC. Protein product: CASTNLDRENEQFF.

This chain joins TRBV11-2 and TRBJ2-3; D is unresolved. This CDR3 region has 14 residues. With 1 base removed from V and 6 bases from J, the gap between germline ends came to 11 bases. Germline V CDR1 and CDR2: SGHAT, FQNNGV. The CDR3 nucleotides read TGTGCCAGCAGCTTAGTATTGCATGCGGATACGCAGTATTTT. Encoded protein: CASSLVLHADTQYF. The full variable domain, rest sourced from reference TRBV11-2 and TRBJ2-3, is EAGVAQSPRYKIIEKRQSVAFWCNPISGHATLYWYQQILGQGPKLLIQFQNNGVVDDSQLPKDRFSAERLKGVDSTLKIQPAKLEDSAVYLCASSLVLHADTQYFGPGTRLTVL.

The rearrangement links TRBV4-1 to TRBJ2-3; D gene uncertain. V gave up 0 bases and J gave up 4 bases, with 17 bases separating them. Germline V gene data show CDR1 as MGHRA and CDR2 as YSYEKL. The CDR3 is 17 amino acids. The CDR3 DNA follows: TGCGCCAGCAGCCAAGATCAACGGGCCACTCCCCCAGATACGCAGTATTTT. Its translation is CASSQDQRATPPDTQYF.

The chain employs TRBV2 and TRBJ1-6; weak D call: TRBD1 (5 bases). Germline loops: CDR1 SNHLY, CDR2 FYNNEI. The CDR3 spans 15 residues. Trimming removed 6 bases from V and 0 bases from J, with 9 bases in between. CDR3 residues: CASSRQSSYNSPLHF. The CDR3 region has the DNA TGTGCCAGCAGCCGACAGAGCTCCTATAATTCACCCCTCCACTTT.

The chain uses TRBV6-2 or TRBV6-3 and TRBJ1-5; 8 bases line up with TRBD1. This CDR3 has 16 residues. Germline-derived CDR1 and CDR2 are MNHEY and SVGEGT. After removal of 5 bases from V and 0 bases from J, the junction contained 6 bases not matched to a gene. The CDR3 nucleotides read TGTGCCAGCAGTCTAGGGGACAGGTTTAGCAATCAGCCCCAGCATTTT. Translation gives CASSLGDRFSNQPQHF.

The chain joins TRBV13 to TRBJ2-1, with 15 nucleotides matching TRBD2. The trim removed 5 bases at V and 7 bases at J, leaving 12 bases unmatched. The CDR3 spans 18 residues. Germline assignment: CDR1 PRHDT and CDR2 FYEKMQ (reference sequence). The CDR3 sequence is CASSPNGLAGGPRNEQFF. CDR3 coding DNA: TGTGCCAGCAGCCCCAATGGACTAGCGGGAGGGCCCCGTAATGAGCAGTTCTTC.

As regards this clone: The germline gene is not matched at one end of the junction; a read error may be the cause. V is TRBV12-3 or TRBV12-4 and J is TRBJ1-2; tentative D call: TRBD1 (5 bases). The CDR3 has 11 residues. The DNA for the CDR3 is TGTGCCAGCAGCAATTCAGGGTTGACTATCTTC. It specifies CASSNSGLTIF.

V is TRBV5-8 and J is TRBJ2-1, with 11 bases fitting TRBD1. Trimming took 0 bases from V and 6 from J; bases not matched to a gene: 5. The germline gives CDR1 SGHTS, CDR2 YDEGEE. This CDR3 is built from 16 residues. Here the CDR3 DNA reads TGTGCCAGCAGCTTGGCTACCGGGACAGGGGGCAATGAGCAGTTCTTC. Translated: CASSLATGTGGNEQFF.

This clone appeared a single time. The chain links TRBV2 to TRBJ2-7; D is uncertain. The V gene lost 8 bases and the J gene lost 2 bases, with 13 bases spanning the gap. There are 13 residues in the CDR3. The germline CDR1 and CDR2 sequences are SNHLY and FYNNEI. CDR3 nucleotides: TGTGCCAGCCATACCATAACGACCTACGAGCAGTACTTC. This gives the protein CASHTITTYEQYF.

The chain employs TRBV11-2 and TRBJ1-2; D may be TRBD1 (5 bases). The germline V gene has CDR1 SGHAT and CDR2 FQNNGV. CDR3 length: 14 amino acids. Trimming pared 0 bases from V and 4 bases from J, leaving 9 bases between. DNA for the CDR3: TGTGCCAGCAGCTTAGACGACAGACCCTATGGCTACACCTTC. Translating it yields CASSLDDRPYGYTF.

This clone was seen more than once but under ten times. The rearrangement joins TRBV10-1 to TRBJ2-7; D remains unclear. Germline-derived CDR1 and CDR2 are WNHNN and SYGVQD (reference sequence). The CDR3 totals 13 residues. Trimming removed 0 bases at V and 9 bases at J, with 12 bases between. Written as DNA, the CDR3 is TGCGCCAGCAGTGAGTCGGTCGAGTCAGGGCAGTACTTC. Translated: CASSESVESGQYF.

The chain links TRBV29-1 to TRBJ1-2; 8 nucleotides match TRBD1. The length of the CDR3 is 13 residues. J was trimmed by 4 bases and V by 6 bases; bases with no gene match: 7. Looked up from germline, CDR1 is SQVTM and CDR2 is ANQGSEA. CDR3 DNA sequence: TGCAGCGTGGGGGAGGGGACAGGCTATGGCTACACCTTC. Its protein product is CSVGEGTGYGYTF.

The V gene is TRBV6-1, the J gene TRBJ1-2, with unresolved D. This CDR3 comprises 12 residues. Trimming shortened V by 2 bases and J by 6 bases, and 7 bases separated the two germline ends. The germline V gene encodes CDR1 MNHNS and CDR2 SASEGT. The CDR3 DNA reads TGTGCCAGCAGTGAAAGGTGGGATGGCTACACCTTC. It yields the protein CASSERWDGYTF.

CDR3 DNA: TGCGCCAGCAGCCAACTGGACAGGGGGCACACTGAAGCTTTCTTT. It is translated as CASSQLDRGHTEAFF. The genes are TRBV5-1 and TRBJ1-1; TRBD1 agrees at 11 bases. J lost 3 bases, V lost 4 bases, and 5 bases had no gene match. The CDR3 loop spans 15 amino acids. Per germline, CDR1 SGHRS and CDR2 YFSETQ.

The chain employs TRBV3-1 (or the pseudogene TRBV3-2) and TRBJ2-1; possible D gene TRBD2, 6 bases. The CDR3 extends over 13 amino acids. Per germline, CDR1 LGHDT and CDR2 YNNKEL (reference sequence). Trimming pared 0 bases from V and 10 bases from J, leaving 10 bases between. The DNA for the CDR3 is TGTGCCAGCAGCCAAGAGGACTACCCAGAGCAGTTCTTC. Protein sequence: CASSQEDYPEQFF.